The clone carrying this TCR beta chain was seen more than once but under ten times. Its target is unknown. The sample belongs to a study of identical twins. Unique molecular identifiers were present on the cDNA, which also gained a universal primer site by template switching. TCRdb reprocessed the 5' RACE reads with MiXCR, giving one entry per CDR3 protein. The sample lists more than 650,000 distinct CDR3 sequences, 5.5% to 6.5% occurring once. All donors were healthy, and all were Caucasian. Broader study findings: Those out-of-frame alpha sequences shared by twins showed an excess of low generation probability.

The sequence was obtained from a man between 18 and 35 years old in good health. The specimen was naive T cells sorted from blood.

The CDR3, as DNA: TGCAGTGCTAGTCGGCTAGCGGCCCCAAACCGGGGAAATGAGCAGTTCTTC. Its translation: CSASRLAAPNRGNEQFF. The chain employs TRBV20-1 and TRBJ2-1, with 7 bases aligning to TRBD2. The germline V gene encodes CDR1 DFQATT and CDR2 SNEGSKA (reference sequence). The CDR3 has 17 amino acids. Trimming cost V 3 bases and J 7 bases; bases outside gene matches: 18.